Each of the 22 T cell receptor beta chains below was sequenced from the same sample in a study of shared clonotypes between healthy human individuals. Only in-frame clones appear in the TCRdb table, and some are missing; sequencing was by immunoSEQ multiplex PCR. The sample includes hundreds of thousands of clones, about 92% of them seen just once. Positively selected for CCR7, the CD45RO-negative cells used as naive CD8 cells excluded terminally differentiated effector memory CD45RA+ cells. The source material was naive CD8+ T cells sorted from blood. The receptors here all came from a man aged 25-45 years in good health.

The chain couples TRBV7-9 to TRBJ2-5; 7 bases line up with TRBD2. Germline CDR1 and CDR2: SEHNR and FQNEAQ (reference sequence). This CDR3 contains 18 residues. The ends lost 5 bases at V and 6 bases at J; junction bases unmatched: 21. In DNA form, the CDR3 reads TGTGCCAGCAGCCCCCTGCTCCGGGACTACCCACTCCCCAAGACCCAGTACTTC. It is translated as CASSPLLRDYPLPKTQYF.

The gene calls are TRBV28 and TRBJ2-5; TRBD1 or TRBD2 may be the D gene (6 bases each). The J call may be faulty, since TRBJ2-7 better matches the DNA end. The length of the CDR3 is 13 residues. Germline V gene lookup returns CDR1 MDHEN and CDR2 SYDVKM. In DNA, the CDR3 is TGTGCCAGCAGCCTTATCGGGGGCGACGAGCAGTACTTC. Translated: CASSLIGGDEQYF.

This chain joins TRBV13 and TRBJ1-1, with D uncertain. The germline V gene has CDR1 PRHDT and CDR2 FYEKMQ (reference sequence). The length of the CDR3 is 12 residues. V dropped 5 bases and J dropped 4 bases, with 8 bases sitting between them. CDR3 amino acids: CASSQRSTEAFF. In DNA form, the CDR3 reads TGTGCCAGCAGCCAGAGAAGCACTGAAGCTTTCTTT.

The V gene is TRBV9, the J gene TRBJ2-2; TRBD1 aligns across 7 bases. The CDR3 is 20 amino acids. Germline loops: CDR1 SGDLS, CDR2 YYNGEE. V shed 1 base and J 9 bases; nucleotides not matched to a gene: 24. CDR3 DNA: TGTGCCAGCAGCGTATCCAGGGAGCATGGGTATACAGGGGAAGGTCGGGAGCTGTTTTTT. Translated: CASSVSREHGYTGEGRELFF.

This clone occurred a few times. The CDR3 nucleotides are TGTGCCAGCAGTTACTCGGACAGCGCAGATACGCAGTATTTT. As protein: CASSYSDSADTQYF. V usage is TRBV6-5 and J usage is TRBJ2-3; a possible D gene is TRBD1 (6 bases). This CDR3 is built from 14 residues. Germline V CDR1 and CDR2: MNHEY, SVGAGI. Trimming removed 0 bases from V and 4 bases from J, with 8 bases in between.

This sequence joins TRBV27 and TRBJ2-1; 13 positions agree with TRBD2. The V gene's germline CDR1 is MNHEY and CDR2 SMNVEV (reference sequence). This CDR3 spans 20 amino acids. Losses at the gene ends were 9 bases for V and 5 bases for J; bases not matched to a gene: 22. The CDR3 bases are TGTGCCAGTAAAGTTTCCATTTGGACTAGCGGGAGAGTGAGAAACAATGAGCAGTTCTTC. Protein: CASKVSIWTSGRVRNNEQFF.

CDR3 protein: CASSLDNTGGTEAFF. The CDR3, as DNA: TGTGCCAGCAGCTTAGATAACACAGGGGGCACTGAAGCTTTCTTT. The chain has TRBV11-3 and TRBJ1-1, with 8 positions matching TRBD1. CDR1 is SGHNT, CDR2 YENEEA, per germline. V shed 0 bases, J shed 4 bases, and the junction held 4 bases outside the gene matches. The CDR3 has 15 residues.

The chain joins TRBV7-8 to TRBJ2-1; D is ambiguous. With 4 bases removed from V and 10 bases from J, the gap between germline ends came to 23 bases. The CDR3 is made up of 16 amino acids. Germline CDR1 and CDR2: SGHVS and FQNEAQ. The CDR3 loop reads CASSSSRASINLEQFF. CDR3 nucleotide sequence: TGTGCCAGCAGCTCTTCCCGGGCCTCTATCAATTTGGAGCAGTTCTTC.

This chain connects TRBV7-2 to TRBJ2-7, with D perhaps TRBD1 (5 bases). The germline V and J ends were trimmed by 0 bases and 5 bases, with 14 bases remaining between them. Per germline, CDR1 SGHTA and CDR2 FQGNSA. The CDR3 consists of 15 residues. The CDR3 DNA reads TGTGCCAGCAGCTTAGCGCTGGGGCTCACCGACGAGCAGTACTTC. The encoded protein is CASSLALGLTDEQYF.

The CDR3 loop is CASRPGTVKPGELFF. The CDR3 DNA reads as TGTGCCAGCAGACCCGGGACTGTCAAGCCCGGGGAGCTGTTTTTT. The chain combines TRBV7-6 with TRBJ2-2; perhaps TRBD2 as D (6 bases). This CDR3 has 15 amino acids. The germline V and J ends were trimmed by 6 bases and 6 bases, with 17 bases remaining between them. CDR1 is SGHVS and CDR2 is FNYEAQ in the germline V gene.

This chain joins TRBV29-1 and TRBJ2-7; D gene ambiguous. There are 13 residues in the CDR3. V was clipped by 4 bases and J by 0 bases, with 10 bases between them. The germline V gene encodes CDR1 SQVTM and CDR2 ANQGSEA. The DNA for the CDR3 is TGCAGCGTTGGGCTAGGAGACTCCTACGAGCAGTACTTC. Translated, it gives CSVGLGDSYEQYF.

The genes are TRBV5-6 and TRBJ2-7, with D tentatively TRBD1 or TRBD2 (5 bases each). CDR3 length: 11 residues. V lost 7 bases to trimming and J lost 9 bases, with 14 bases between them. CDR1 SGHDT and CDR2 YYEEEE come from the germline V gene. CDR3 loop: CASGGGRGQYF. The CDR3 DNA follows: TGTGCCAGCGGTGGGGGACGCGGGCAGTACTTC.

The rearrangement joins TRBV7-9 to TRBJ2-3; 9 bases are shared with TRBD2. CDR3 length equals 17 residues. After removal of 5 bases from V and 2 bases from J, the junction contained 11 bases not matched to a gene. Germline lookup yields CDR1 SEHNR and CDR2 FQNEAQ (reference sequence). CDR3 in DNA: TGTGCCAGCAGCGCTCTCGGCGGGGGGGGTTTCACAGATACGCAGTATTTT. Its protein product is CASSALGGGGFTDTQYF.

V and J are TRBV19 and TRBJ2-3; D gene uncertain. The ends were cut back, 5 bases at V and 1 base at J, with 19 bases in the middle. CDR3 length: 17 residues. CDR1 and CDR2 from the germline V gene are LNHDA and SQIVND (reference sequence). The CDR3 DNA sequence: TGTGCCAGTAGTTTCGCTCGGGCCCCCGGAGGCACAGATACGCAGTATTTT. Amino acids: CASSFARAPGGTDTQYF.

The chain employs TRBV7-3 and TRBJ2-3, with a weak D call TRBD2 (5 bases). CDR3 length: 16 amino acids. Trimming removed 5 bases from V and 6 bases from J, with 21 bases in between. Germline-derived CDR1 and CDR2 are SGHTA and FQGTGA. Here the CDR3 DNA reads TGTGCCAGCAGCCCACTGGGGAGCGCTGATATGGATACGCAGTATTTT. Amino acids: CASSPLGSADMDTQYF.

V and J are TRBV2 and TRBJ2-7; TRBD1 matches 9 bases. With 2 bases clipped from V and 2 bases from J, the junction kept 1 base outside the gene matches. The length of the CDR3 is 14 residues. CDR1 is SNHLY and CDR2 is FYNNEI in the germline V gene. The CDR3 DNA reads TGTGCCAGCAGTGAAAGGGACAGGGCCTACGAGCAGTACTTC. Protein product: CASSERDRAYEQYF.

The V call is TRBV6-1, the J call TRBJ1-5; D is ambiguous. The germline gives CDR1 MNHNS, CDR2 SASEGT. Deletions cut 2 bases from V and 2 bases from J, with 10 bases between. This CDR3 region has 15 residues. CDR3 sequence (DNA): TGTGCCAGCAGTGAAATCACGGGAGGCAATCAGCCCCAGCATTTT. Residues: CASSEITGGNQPQHF.

The DNA for the CDR3 is TGTGCCAGCACCGAAATAGCGGGAGGGTTCTACAATGAGCAGTTCTTC. It encodes CASTEIAGGFYNEQFF. V is TRBV27 and J is TRBJ2-1; TRBD2 aligns across 11 bases. Germline V gives CDR1 MNHEY, CDR2 SMNVEV (reference sequence). CDR3 length: 16 residues. The ends lost 7 bases at V and 3 bases at J; junction bases unmatched: 8.

V is TRBV11-2 and J is TRBJ2-1, with 12 bases matching TRBD2. The CDR3 sequence is 19 residues long. Germline assignment: CDR1 SGHAT and CDR2 FQNNGV. J lost 2 bases, V lost 4 bases, and 12 bases had no gene match. CDR3 nucleotides: TGTGCCAGCAGCTCGGCCGGGACTAGCGGGCCCGAAACCTACAATGAGCAGTTCTTC. Translated: CASSSAGTSGPETYNEQFF.

CDR3 protein: CASSSDYSAELFF. CDR3 nucleotide sequence: TGTGCCAGCAGCTCAGATTACAGTGCGGAGCTGTTTTTT. The gene calls are TRBV11-2 and TRBJ2-2; D is uncertain. V was cut by 4 bases and J by 10 bases, with 13 bases left in between. The CDR3 sequence is 13 residues long. The germline CDR1 and CDR2 sequences are SGHAT and FQNNGV.

This sequence joins TRBV15 and TRBJ2-6, with D unresolved. This CDR3 spans 15 amino acids. The V end was cut by 3 bases, the J end by 10 bases, with 16 bases between. The germline V gene has CDR1 LNHNV and CDR2 YYDKDF (reference sequence). The CDR3 protein is CATSSGVVYSNVLTF. The CDR3 coding sequence is TGTGCCACCAGCAGTGGGGTCGTGTATTCGAACGTCCTGACTTTC.

V and J are TRBV27 and TRBJ2-5; maybe TRBD1 (6 bases). V was pared by 7 bases and J by 4 bases, with 16 bases between. The V gene's germline CDR1 is MNHEY and CDR2 SMNVEV (reference sequence). This CDR3 contains 14 residues. This CDR3 is CASTSRDKRETQYF. CDR3 DNA sequence: TGTGCCAGCACCTCTCGGGACAAACGAGAGACCCAGTACTTC.